The T cell receptor beta chain described here comes from a study of CD8 T cells in ankylosing spondylitis (dated by TCRdb to about 2017). As for the study more broadly: T cell receptor beta repertoires were profiled in healthy donors and ankylosing spondylitis patients so that disease-linked TCR variants could be found. The whole study cohort included roughly 110 healthy donors and 20 to 30 ankylosing spondylitis patients. Samples of peripheral blood were taken, and for ankylosing spondylitis patients, synovial fluid was collected as well.

Sequencing was performed on an Illumina HiSeq 2500. Quantitative 5'-RACE with molecular barcodes was used to prepare TCR beta libraries. Turning to the authors' computational methods: Disease-linked TCR variants were identified with a new computational method built on a probabilistic model of VDJ rearrangement. Through fastp at Q25 and MiXCR, TCRdb rebuilt clones from the public reads, retaining in-frame beta chains. Identical CDR3 protein sequences are pooled into one entry, listed with their most common genes and DNA. These V and J calls rely on TCRdb rather than the paper's analysis. The sample records some 220,000 distinct CDR3 sequences, about 11% of which are singletons. The ten largest account for around 2.6% of the sample. On this clonotype: What this receptor recognizes is not known. No much larger clone is present one base from it, and per-base qualities are unavailable.

The full study reports these points: A CD8+ phenotype was shown by the disease-linked clones, which were found at relatively low frequencies in peripheral blood. Blood from ankylosing spondylitis patients appeared to be characterized by a TCR beta motif made up of under ten highly homologous amino acid variants. Some motif variants were previously reported in synovial fluid and blood of reactive arthritis patients, suggesting common disease-initiation mechanisms. According to the report, matched synovial fluid samples from ankylosing spondylitis patients were significantly enriched for the disease-linked clones.

The CDR3 sequence holds 18 residues, the cysteine and phenylalanine included. Only the CDR3 part of the read is kept: 54 bases, read in frame from the first base. CDR1 and CDR2 were assigned from the germline V gene (reference sequence) as LGHDT and YNNKEL. The germline V end is reduced by 10 bases and the J end by 4 bases; junction bases left unmatched: 21. The chain is made from TRBV3-1 and TRBJ2-3, with 9 bases matching TRBD2. The sequenced sample was blood, either unsorted or a sorted T cell fraction (not recorded which). The TCR was taken from a male donor with ankylosing spondylitis or in good health (not recorded which). The bases are TGTGCCACCACCCAAAATTACGTGGCGGGAGGGCCATCAGATACGCAGTATTTT. Its coded protein is CATTQNYVAGGPSDTQYF.